A selection of T cell receptor beta chains follows, all from one sample in a study of T cells in localized non-small cell lung cancer. Sequencing was performed with immunoSEQ multiplex PCR; in TCRdb, only in-frame clones are kept and a portion is missing. In the table there are 950 to 1,200 clones, less than 25% of which are singletons. The sample was normal lung tissue next to the tumor, taken before any cancer treatment. Receptors were obtained from a female donor of 60 years or more with stage III lung adenocarcinoma. CDR3s include the opening cysteine and the closing phenylalanine or tryptophan. A D gene is named only where the DNA matches it firmly. Only some rows state a clone size, as once, few, many or a class for expanded clones.

abundance: few; v_gene: TRBV9; j_gene: TRBJ2-7; len: 15; d_gene: TRBD2; CDR3nt: TGTGCCAGCACCCCCGGGTTAGCGGGACCCAACGAGCAGTACTTC; CDR3aa: CASTPGLAGPNEQYF
abundance: -; v_gene: TRBV19; j_gene: TRBJ2-1; len: 18; d_gene: TRBD2; CDR3nt: TGTGCCAGTAGTAAAGGCCTCTTACTAGCGGGAAGGTACAATGAGCAGTTCTTC; CDR3aa: CASSKGLLLAGRYNEQFF
abundance: -; v_gene: TRBV11-3; j_gene: TRBJ2-7; len: 16; d_gene: TRBD2; CDR3nt: TGTGCCAGCAGCTTAGAAAGCGAGCGGGAGTGCTACGAGCAGTACTTC; CDR3aa: CASSLESERECYEQYF
abundance: large; v_gene: TRBV11-3; j_gene: TRBJ2-7; len: 15; d_gene: -; CDR3nt: TGTGCCAGCAGCTCGGGGGGGACAGGGTCGTACGAGCAGTACTTC; CDR3aa: CASSSGGTGSYEQYF
abundance: -; v_gene: TRBV11-3; j_gene: TRBJ2-7; len: 14; d_gene: TRBD1; CDR3nt: TGTGCCAGCAGCCCGGGACAGGGGGGCTACGAGCAGTACTTC; CDR3aa: CASSPGQGGYEQYF
abundance: once; v_gene: TRBV19; j_gene: TRBJ2-7; len: 12; d_gene: -; CDR3nt: TGTGCCAGCCCTTACGGGGAGGAAGAGCAGTACTTC; CDR3aa: CASPYGEEEQYF
abundance: few; v_gene: TRBV11-3; j_gene: TRBJ2-5; len: 16; d_gene: TRBD2; CDR3nt: TGTGCCAGCAGCTTGGGTTCTAGCGGGGGCCAAGAGACCCAGTACTTC; CDR3aa: CASSLGSSGGQETQYF
abundance: -; v_gene: TRBV11-3; j_gene: TRBJ2-3; len: 16; d_gene: TRBD2; CDR3nt: TGTGCCAGCAGCCTAATGCTAGCGGGAGGGACAGATACGCAGTATTTT; CDR3aa: CASSLMLAGGTDTQYF
abundance: -; v_gene: TRBV19; j_gene: TRBJ1-4; len: 13; d_gene: -; CDR3nt: TGTGCCAGTAGTCGGGGCAGGAATGAAAAACTGTTTTTT; CDR3aa: CASSRGRNEKLFF
abundance: -; v_gene: TRBV9; j_gene: TRBJ1-2; len: 14; d_gene: -; CDR3nt: TGTGCCAGCAGCCCCCCCGGACAATTTCGAGGCTACACCTTC; CDR3aa: CASSPPGQFRGYTF
abundance: -; v_gene: TRBV6-8; j_gene: TRBJ1-1; len: 14; d_gene: TRBD1; CDR3nt: TGTGCCAGCAGCTTAACAGGGGAGGTAACTGAAGCTTTCTTT; CDR3aa: CASSLTGEVTEAFF
abundance: -; v_gene: TRBV18; j_gene: TRBJ2-1; len: 15; d_gene: TRBD2; CDR3nt: TGTGCCAGCTCACCCGGACTAGCGGGAGGCAATGAGCAGTTCTTC; CDR3aa: CASSPGLAGGNEQFF
abundance: -; v_gene: TRBV11-3; j_gene: TRBJ1-3; len: 14; d_gene: -; CDR3nt: TGTGCCAGCAGCCCCGGGGGCTCTGGAAACACCATATATTTT; CDR3aa: CASSPGGSGNTIYF
abundance: -; v_gene: TRBV18; j_gene: TRBJ2-3; len: 15; d_gene: -; CDR3nt: TGTGCCAGCTCACCGTTAGAGGAGGGGACAGATACGCAGTATTTT; CDR3aa: CASSPLEEGTDTQYF
abundance: -; v_gene: TRBV5-1; j_gene: TRBJ1-2; len: 14; d_gene: -; CDR3nt: TGCGCCAGCAGCTTGGCCGACGGGGTACGGGGCTACACCTTC; CDR3aa: CASSLADGVRGYTF
abundance: -; v_gene: TRBV11-3; j_gene: TRBJ1-4; len: 14; d_gene: TRBD1; CDR3nt: TGTGCCAGCAGCTTAGACAGGGGGCAGGAAAAACTGTTTTTT; CDR3aa: CASSLDRGQEKLFF
abundance: few; v_gene: TRBV9; j_gene: TRBJ1-2; len: 13; d_gene: TRBD1; CDR3nt: TGTGCCAGCGAGGACAGGCCCTTCTATGGCTACACCTTC; CDR3aa: CASEDRPFYGYTF
abundance: -; v_gene: TRBV14; j_gene: TRBJ2-5; len: 15; d_gene: -; CDR3nt: TGTGCCAGCAGCCAAGAAGGTAGTTGGCAAGAGACCCAGTACTTC; CDR3aa: CASSQEGSWQETQYF
abundance: -; v_gene: TRBV11-3; j_gene: TRBJ1-2; len: 14; d_gene: -; CDR3nt: TGTGCCAGCAGCTTGGCGGGGGCGTCATATGGCTACACCTTC; CDR3aa: CASSLAGASYGYTF